This TCR beta chain comes out of a study of cytomegalovirus exposure and HLA in healthy donors. General observations from the study: A later analysis reportedly identified an Asian-associated ancestry cluster as carrying fewer N-insertions than the roughly 600-donor mean.

Researchers ran the PCR with 60 Vbeta and 13 Jbeta primers. Clones were read by immunoSEQ multiplex PCR, and TCRdb kept only the in-frame ones, dropping some. The table lists some 160,000 clones, 70% to 80% of them singletons, with roughly 2.3% in the top ten. As for this clone: What it recognizes is unknown.

The germline CDR1 and CDR2 sequences are LGHNA and YSLEER. The CDR3 contains 15 residues. With V trimmed by 0 bases and J by 8 bases, 7 bases remained unmatched. The rearrangement links TRBV4-3 to TRBJ2-1, with 7 bases that match TRBD2. This receptor was obtained from a man in his 60s in good health and CMV-seronegative. The sample comprised PBMCs. The CDR3 DNA reads TGCGCCAGCAGCCAAGATTCGGCGGGAGAGGATGAGCAGTTCTTC. Translation gives CASSQDSAGEDEQFF.